These T cell receptor beta chains were read from a single sample in a study of somatic mutations in cytotoxic T cells in rheumatoid arthritis. TCRdb keeps only in-frame clones here, not all; method: immunoSEQ multiplex PCR. Of some 35,000 clones in the sample, 70% to 85% were seen once. The sequencing sample was made of CD8+ T cells sorted from blood. The receptors stem from a man aged 40-50 years in good health. CDR3s include the opening cysteine and the closing phenylalanine or tryptophan. The D gene is left open where the match is weak. Size is omitted from some rows. Given values are once, few, many or a class for expanded clones.

d_gene: TRBD2; abundance: NA; v_gene: TRBV5-4; j_gene: TRBJ2-2; CDR3nt: TGTGCCAGCAGCACTGGGACTAGCGAGAACACCGGGGAGCTGTTTTTT; CDR3aa: CASSTGTSENTGELFF
d_gene: NA; abundance: NA; v_gene: TRBV19; j_gene: TRBJ2-1; CDR3nt: TGTGCCAGTAGTATAGCGAGTTACGGCTACAATGAGCAGTTCTTC; CDR3aa: CASSIASYGYNEQFF
d_gene: NA; abundance: NA; v_gene: TRBV4-1; j_gene: TRBJ2-7; CDR3nt: TGCGCCAGCAGCCAAAGGGGGTCGGGCGCCTACGAGCAGTACTTC; CDR3aa: CASSQRGSGAYEQYF
d_gene: NA; abundance: NA; v_gene: TRBV28; j_gene: TRBJ2-7; CDR3nt: TGTGCCAGCAGTTCCTCCTACGAGCAGTACTTC; CDR3aa: CASSSSYEQYF
d_gene: NA; abundance: NA; v_gene: TRBV19; j_gene: TRBJ1-2; CDR3nt: TGTGCCAGTAGTATGCCCGGAGTCTATGGCTACACCTTC; CDR3aa: CASSMPGVYGYTF
d_gene: NA; abundance: NA; v_gene: TRBV30; j_gene: TRBJ2-1; CDR3nt: TGTGCCTGGAGTGTAAGGAGTTACTACAGAGAGCAGTTCTTC; CDR3aa: CAWSVRSYYREQFF
d_gene: TRBD1; abundance: NA; v_gene: TRBV5-8; j_gene: TRBJ2-1; CDR3nt: TGTGCCAGCAGCTTAACAGGGGGCTACAATGAGCAGTTCTTC; CDR3aa: CASSLTGGYNEQFF
d_gene: NA; abundance: NA; v_gene: TRBV4-1; j_gene: TRBJ2-3; CDR3nt: TGCGCCAGCAGCCTTCTGTGGGGGGACCGAGATACGCAGTATTTT; CDR3aa: CASSLLWGDRDTQYF
d_gene: TRBD2; abundance: NA; v_gene: TRBV6-5; j_gene: TRBJ2-2; CDR3nt: TGTGCCAGCAGCCCGGGGGGGGCTGGCACCGGGGAGCTGTTTTTT; CDR3aa: CASSPGGAGTGELFF
d_gene: TRBD2; abundance: NA; v_gene: TRBV7-6; j_gene: TRBJ2-7; CDR3nt: TGTGCCAGCACCCTAGCCTCCGGGACCGGGGGGTCCTACGAGCAGTACTTC; CDR3aa: CASTLASGTGGSYEQYF
d_gene: TRBD2; abundance: NA; v_gene: TRBV11-2; j_gene: TRBJ2-5; CDR3nt: TGTGCCAGCAGTTTATATACGGGAGGGCCGGCAGAGACCCAGTACTTC; CDR3aa: CASSLYTGGPAETQYF
d_gene: NA; abundance: NA; v_gene: TRBV7-9; j_gene: TRBJ2-7; CDR3nt: TGTGCCAGCAGCTTAGTTGCCTACGAGCAGTACTTC; CDR3aa: CASSLVAYEQYF
d_gene: TRBD1; abundance: NA; v_gene: TRBV5-1; j_gene: TRBJ1-2; CDR3nt: TGCGCCAGCAGCTCCACTCTCCGGGACAGGGGCCTTAACTATGGCTACACCTTC; CDR3aa: CASSSTLRDRGLNYGYTF
d_gene: TRBD1; abundance: NA; v_gene: TRBV5-1; j_gene: TRBJ2-5; CDR3nt: TGCGCCAGCAGGGAGGACAGGGGAAAGACCCAGTACTTC; CDR3aa: CASREDRGKTQYF
d_gene: NA; abundance: NA; v_gene: TRBV27; j_gene: TRBJ2-1; CDR3nt: TGTGCCAGCGTAGCGGAGTGGGGGAATGAGCAGTTCTTC; CDR3aa: CASVAEWGNEQFF
d_gene: NA; abundance: NA; v_gene: TRBV27; j_gene: TRBJ2-5; CDR3nt: TGTGCCAGCAGTTCGACCGGGACCGCAATGGCCCAGTACTTC; CDR3aa: CASSSTGTAMAQYF
d_gene: NA; abundance: few; v_gene: TRBV27; j_gene: TRBJ1-2; CDR3nt: TGTGCCAGCTCCCTCGGTAGGTCCAACTATGGCTACACCTTC; CDR3aa: CASSLGRSNYGYTF
d_gene: NA; abundance: few; v_gene: TRBV6-5; j_gene: TRBJ1-5; CDR3nt: TGTGCCAGCAGTTACGACGGCAGACAGCCCCAGCATTTT; CDR3aa: CASSYDGRQPQHF
d_gene: TRBD2; abundance: NA; v_gene: TRBV28; j_gene: TRBJ2-7; CDR3nt: TGTGCCAGCAGAGCGGGGACTTACGAGCAGTACTTC; CDR3aa: CASRAGTYEQYF
d_gene: TRBD2; abundance: NA; v_gene: TRBV18; j_gene: TRBJ2-5; CDR3nt: TGTGCCAGCTCACCAATGGGACTAGCGGGAGTTGAGACCCAGTACTTC; CDR3aa: CASSPMGLAGVETQYF
d_gene: NA; abundance: NA; v_gene: TRBV18; j_gene: TRBJ1-2; CDR3nt: TGTGCCAGCTCCCCTGCCAATGACAGGACCGGGGGCTACACCTTC; CDR3aa: CASSPANDRTGGYTF
d_gene: TRBD1; abundance: NA; v_gene: TRBV28; j_gene: TRBJ1-1; CDR3nt: TGTGCCAGCAGGGACAGGGGGATTTACACTGAAGCTTTCTTT; CDR3aa: CASRDRGIYTEAFF
d_gene: NA; abundance: NA; v_gene: TRBV27; j_gene: TRBJ2-4; CDR3nt: TGTGCCAGCAGTGGAGTCTCAAACATTCAGTACTTC; CDR3aa: CASSGVSNIQYF
d_gene: TRBD1; abundance: NA; v_gene: TRBV11-1; j_gene: TRBJ2-1; CDR3nt: TGTGCCAGCAGCAGCAGGGGGAATCACAATGAGCAGTTCTTC; CDR3aa: CASSSRGNHNEQFF
d_gene: TRBD1; abundance: once; v_gene: TRBV27; j_gene: TRBJ2-6; CDR3nt: TGTGCCAGCAGTCCCCGGGACAGTCATGGGGCCAACGTCCTGACTTTC; CDR3aa: CASSPRDSHGANVLTF
d_gene: NA; abundance: NA; v_gene: TRBV4-2; j_gene: TRBJ2-1; CDR3nt: TGTGCCAGCAGCCAAGTTGGAGCGGGCCCCTACAATGAGCAGTTCTTC; CDR3aa: CASSQVGAGPYNEQFF
d_gene: TRBD2; abundance: NA; v_gene: TRBV4-1; j_gene: TRBJ2-2; CDR3nt: TGCGCCAGCAGCCAAGAAGCGGGACCTAGGACCGGGGAGCTGTTTTTT; CDR3aa: CASSQEAGPRTGELFF
d_gene: NA; abundance: NA; v_gene: TRBV9; j_gene: TRBJ1-2; CDR3nt: TGTGCCAGCAGCGGTACAGGGAACTATGGCTACACCTTC; CDR3aa: CASSGTGNYGYTF
d_gene: NA; abundance: NA; v_gene: TRBV27; j_gene: TRBJ2-3; CDR3nt: TGTGCCAGCACCCAACGGGGGACCGCTTCAGATACGCAGTATTTT; CDR3aa: CASTQRGTASDTQYF
d_gene: NA; abundance: NA; v_gene: TRBV7-9; j_gene: TRBJ1-3; CDR3nt: TGTGCCAGCAGCCCGGACAGAGGCCGTTTCTCTGGAAACACCATATATTTT; CDR3aa: CASSPDRGRFSGNTIYF
d_gene: NA; abundance: NA; v_gene: TRBV18; j_gene: TRBJ1-1; CDR3nt: TGTGCCAGCTCACCACCCAGGGGATTTGGTGTAGCTTTCTTT; CDR3aa: CASSPPRGFGVAFF
d_gene: TRBD2; abundance: NA; v_gene: TRBV6-6; j_gene: TRBJ2-1; CDR3nt: TGTGCCAGCAGTTTGTTACTAGCGGGAGGTTACAATGAGCAGTTCTTC; CDR3aa: CASSLLLAGGYNEQFF
d_gene: TRBD2; abundance: NA; v_gene: TRBV7-2; j_gene: TRBJ2-3; CDR3nt: TGTGCCAGCAGCTTGGGCGGGAGGGGCTCAGATACGCAGTATTTT; CDR3aa: CASSLGGRGSDTQYF
d_gene: NA; abundance: NA; v_gene: TRBV4-1; j_gene: TRBJ2-2; CDR3nt: TGCGCCAGCAGCCGTCTACACGGGTCGGACACCGGGGAGCTGTTTTTT; CDR3aa: CASSRLHGSDTGELFF
d_gene: NA; abundance: NA; v_gene: TRBV25-1; j_gene: TRBJ2-1; CDR3nt: TGTGCCAGCATGGGCGTTAAGGAAGTGGAGCAGTTCTTC; CDR3aa: CASMGVKEVEQFF
d_gene: TRBD2; abundance: NA; v_gene: TRBV28; j_gene: TRBJ2-7; CDR3nt: TGTGCCAGCAGTACCCCCCTGGGGACTAGTAGCCACGAGCAGTACTTC; CDR3aa: CASSTPLGTSSHEQYF
d_gene: NA; abundance: NA; v_gene: TRBV9; j_gene: TRBJ2-2; CDR3nt: TGTGCCAGCAGCGTAAGGCAGGGTCAGACCGGGGAGCTGTTTTTT; CDR3aa: CASSVRQGQTGELFF